This is a list of T cell receptor beta chains from one sample in a study of OX40 agonist ivuxolimab in advanced cancers. Repertoires were generated with immunoSEQ multiplex PCR, while TCRdb's copy carries only in-frame clones and drops some. The sample includes about 64,000 clones, under 95% seen only once; the top ten take 0.44%. The sequencing here drew on CD4+ or CD8+ T cells sorted from blood, taken in a trial of the OX40 agonist ivuxolimab. These receptors came from an adult with an advanced solid tumor such as melanoma, head and neck, liver or kidney cancer. CDR3s leave out the opening cysteine and the closing phenylalanine or tryptophan. A D gene is named only where the DNA matches it firmly. Clone size is given for some rows only: seen once, a few or many times, or a class if the clone is expanded.

size,V,J,D,CDR3
few,TRBV28,TRBJ1-2,NA,ASSFTGFGYT
NA,TRBV19,TRBJ2-7,NA,ASRGAGQMPYEQY
NA,TRBV18,TRBJ2-1,TRBD2,ASSPVGLAFEQF
NA,TRBV11-3,TRBJ1-3,NA,ASSLVGSSHSGNTIY
NA,TRBV7-6,TRBJ2-3,NA,ASSFSRTTTDTQY
NA,TRBV7-9,TRBJ2-5,NA,ASSLGLDIVETQY
NA,TRBV5-1,TRBJ2-1,NA,ASSLGEDYDEQF
NA,TRBV7-1,TRBJ2-3,NA,ASSPTEAGTDTQY
NA,TRBV14,TRBJ1-1,NA,ASSQERNTEAF
NA,TRBV18,TRBJ2-7,NA,ASSPVRSSYEQY
NA,TRBV11-2,TRBJ2-2,NA,ASSLDHTNTGELF
NA,TRBV25-1,TRBJ2-3,TRBD2,ASGGSWDTQY
once,TRBV10-2,TRBJ2-1,NA,ASSELSSYNEQF
NA,TRBV5-1,TRBJ1-5,NA,ASSLGQNSNQPQH
NA,TRBV19,TRBJ2-7,TRBD1,ASRRTGGYYEQY
NA,TRBV5-6,TRBJ2-1,NA,ASSFGGRTYNEQF
NA,TRBV19,TRBJ1-4,NA,ASRQDIGSEKLF
NA,TRBV11-1,TRBJ2-7,TRBD1,ASSLATGAYEQY
NA,TRBV7-6,TRBJ2-2,NA,ASSLVVSGELF
NA,TRBV27,TRBJ1-2,TRBD1,ASSLNRGGGYGYT